Below, one TCR beta chain is given with its context. The data derive from a study of shared clonotypes between healthy human individuals. The CDR3 spans 15 residues. Germline values: CDR1 WNHNN, CDR2 SYGVQD (reference sequence). V shed 0 bases and J shed 5 bases, with 13 bases lying between them. Naive CD8 cells lacked CD45RO and underwent positive selection for CCR7, leaving out terminally differentiated effector memory CD45RA+ cells. This table comes from immunoSEQ multiplex PCR, and its TCRdb copy is limited to in-frame clones, with some not included. This repertoire shows hundreds of thousands of clones, 96% found once; its top ten account for 0.2% to 0.25%.

The sequencing input was naive CD8+ T cells sorted from blood. This chain uses TRBV10-1 with TRBJ1-1; D might be TRBD1 (5 bases). The TCR sequence derives from a man aged 25 to 40 in good health. CDR3 in amino acids: CASSESSGLRTEAFF. The CDR3, as DNA: TGCGCCAGCAGTGAGTCCTCAGGGCTACGGACTGAAGCTTTCTTT.